This T cell receptor (beta chain) was captured in a study of blood T cells in healthy people across ages. The second PCR ran about 6 to 12 cycles with a sample-barcoded 5' primer and J-beta primers. TCRdb redid the calling of the 5' RACE reads with MiXCR, one entry per CDR3 protein. Of hundreds of thousands of distinct CDR3 sequences listed, 25% were seen once; the top ten hold around 9.2%. Unmatched junction bases numbered 6, after V lost 3 bases and J lost 5 bases. CDR3 size: 16 residues. Germline loops: CDR1 SGHDT, CDR2 YYEEEE. This same sample was also taken into another study, of T cells of mothers and their children. That paper adds: Reads recorded for TCR beta CDR3 numbered over 8 million per mother and around 2.8 million per child.

The gene calls are TRBV5-6 and TRBJ1-6, with TRBD1 identical over 9 bases. This sequence was found in a boy aged 5-17 years in good health. The sample comprised blood. The CDR3 region is CASSSDRGFDNSPLHF. The CDR3 DNA follows: TGTGCCAGCAGCTCTGACAGGGGGTTTGATAATTCACCCCTCCACTTT. The full variable domain, with the rest looked up from reference TRBV5-6 and TRBJ1-6, is DAGVTQSPTHLIKTRGQQVTLRCSPKSGHDTVSWYQQALGQGPQFIFQYYEEEERQRGNFPDRFSGHQFPNYSSELNVNALLLGDSALYLCASSSDRGFDNSPLHFGNGTRLTVT.